One and the same sample provided the 20 T cell receptor beta chains below, sequenced in a study of Graves' ophthalmopathy and Graves' hyperthyroidism. RNA transcripts served as template for amplifying TCR beta CDR3 sequences. RT-PCR was first run with HTBI primers, then multiplex PCR in a second round. A single record per CDR3 protein comes from TCRdb applying MiXCR to the multiplex PCR reads. The data show about 400,000 distinct CDR3 sequences, under 25% seen once. The sample taken for sequencing was peripheral blood. The receptors were sampled from a woman younger than 35 with stable Graves' hyperthyroidism.

The V and J genes are TRBV6-5 and TRBJ1-2; 8 bases fit TRBD1. V dropped 0 bases and J dropped 7; count of bases not matched to a gene: 4. The CDR3 totals 14 residues. CDR1 and CDR2 (germline): MNHEY, SVGAGI. The CDR3 DNA follows: TGTGCCAGCAGTTACTCCGGTCAGGGGGCTGGCTACACCTTC. It translates to CASSYSGQGAGYTF.

The chain employs TRBV5-8 and TRBJ2-4; D is possibly TRBD1 (5 bases). V was cut by 3 bases and J by 1 base, with 11 bases left in between. CDR1 is SGHTS, CDR2 YDEGEE, per germline. The CDR3 is made up of 15 amino acids. CDR3 bases: TGTGCCAGCAGCTGGCAGGGAACGGCCAAAAACATTCAGTACTTC. Its translation: CASSWQGTAKNIQYF. Full variable domain (missing parts from reference TRBV5-8 and TRBJ2-4): EAGVTQSPTHLIKTRGQQATLRCSPISGHTSVYWYQQALGLGLQFLLWYDEGEERNRGNFPPRFSGRQFPNYSSELNVNALELEDSALYLCASSWQGTAKNIQYFGAGTRLSVL.

This clonotype was recorded at least ten times. The V gene is TRBV6-2 or TRBV6-3, the J gene TRBJ1-1, with D possibly matching TRBD1 (6 bases). The V gene lost 4 bases and the J gene lost 6 bases, with 18 bases spanning the gap. The CDR3 spans 15 residues. The germline gives CDR1 MNHEY, CDR2 SVGEGT. The CDR3 DNA reads as TGTGCCAGCAGTTCAGCCGGGGGGGGCCGAGCTGAAGCTTTCTTT. Translating it yields CASSSAGGGRAEAFF.

Details on this clonotype: This could be a read error, since a much larger clone is one nucleotide away. V gene TRBV7-3 combines with J gene TRBJ2-5; the D gene is possibly TRBD2 (5 bases). CDR3 length: 15 residues. From germline, CDR1 is SGHTA and CDR2 FQGTGA. For the CDR3, the DNA is TGTGCCAGCAGCTTAAGGGTAGCGCGTCAAGAGACCCGGTACTTC. It yields the protein CASSLRVARQETRYF.

This clonotype has ten or more counts. The J gene is TRBJ2-7, the V gene TRBV6-1; 7 bases align to TRBD2. This CDR3 has 16 residues. Per the germline V gene, CDR1 is MNHNS and CDR2 is SASEGT. Germline trimming cut 5 bases from V and 1 base from J; bases unmatched to any gene: 11. CDR3 in amino acids: CASSPPRGGESYEQYF. CDR3 bases: TGTGCCAGCAGTCCCCCCCGTGGGGGGGAATCCTACGAGCAGTACTTC.

This clonotype came up many times. The chain has TRBV4-1 and TRBJ2-5, with 13 bases fitting TRBD2. Germline V gene sequence: CDR1 MGHRA, CDR2 YSYEKL. With 3 bases clipped from V and 4 bases from J, the junction kept 5 bases outside the gene matches. The CDR3 consists of 16 residues. This chain's CDR3 is CASSQMGLAGRETQYF. The CDR3 nucleotides read TGCGCCAGCAGCCAGATGGGACTAGCGGGAAGAGAGACCCAGTACTTC.

The chain couples TRBV7-9 to TRBJ2-5; D is unresolved. The CDR3 contains 14 residues. V was trimmed by 1 base and J by 1 base, leaving 7 bases between them. Germline CDR1 and CDR2: SEHNR and FQNEAQ (reference sequence). The CDR3 bases are TGTGCCAGCAGCTTAGTGCACACCCAAGAGACCCAGTACTTC. Translated: CASSLVHTQETQYF.

This clonotype was picked up a small number of times. The CDR3 nucleotides are TGCGCCAGCAGCCAGCCCGTAGCGGGAGGGCCTCGGGAGCAGTACTTC. Its protein is CASSQPVAGGPREQYF. This sequence joins TRBV4-1 and TRBJ2-7, with 11 positions matching TRBD2. The ends lost 3 bases at V and 7 bases at J; junction bases unmatched: 11. Germline CDR1 and CDR2: MGHRA and YSYEKL. The CDR3 sequence is 16 residues long.

The V call is TRBV24-1, the J call TRBJ1-2; D uncertain. The CDR3 has 13 amino acids. The ends were cut back, 9 bases at V and 7 bases at J, with 17 bases in the middle. Germline-derived CDR1 and CDR2 are KGHDR and SFDVKD. The CDR3 region has the DNA TGTGCCACCGGGGAGGGAGAATTAGGTGGCTACACCTTC. This translates into CATGEGELGGYTF.

In its sample, this clonotype was seen many times. This chain joins TRBV30 and TRBJ1-6, with D tentatively TRBD1 (5 bases). There are 16 residues in the CDR3. V was shortened by 4 bases and J by 7 bases, with 20 bases between the two germline ends. CDR1 is GTSNPN, CDR2 SVGIG, per germline (reference sequence). The CDR3 region has the DNA TGTGCCTGGACCACGGGGCGCAGCCTGGGGAATTCACCCCTCCACTTT. Translation: CAWTTGRSLGNSPLHF.

This clonotype was recorded many times. DNA for the CDR3: TGTGCCAGCAGCGCAGGGGGTTTAAGCTATGGCTACACCTTC. It encodes CASSAGGLSYGYTF. The gene calls are TRBV9 and TRBJ1-2, with 7 bases identical to TRBD1. Germline values: CDR1 SGDLS, CDR2 YYNGEE. J was trimmed by 4 bases and V by 3 bases; bases with no gene match: 6. This CDR3 has 14 residues.

This clonotype has a handful of counts. The V gene is TRBV6-2 or TRBV6-3, the J gene TRBJ2-2; D unclear. Trimming stripped 2 bases from V and 4 bases from J, with 5 bases between. In germline, CDR1 is MNHEY, CDR2 SVGEGT. The CDR3 is made up of 13 amino acids. Here the CDR3 DNA reads TGTGCCAGCAGTTACACCCTCACCGGGGAGCTGTTTTTT. This encodes CASSYTLTGELFF.

This clonotype was picked up many times. In DNA form, the CDR3 reads TGTGCCTGGAGTTCCGGGACAGGCTATGGCTACACCTTC. Translation: CAWSSGTGYGYTF. The chain joins TRBV30 to TRBJ1-2; 8 bases are a match to TRBD1. Germline V lookup: CDR1 GTSNPN, CDR2 SVGIG (reference sequence). V was clipped by 2 bases and J by 4 bases; unmatched bases: 3. The CDR3 sequence is 13 residues long.

This clonotype has a count of ten or more. The chain recombines TRBV2 with TRBJ2-7, with D uncertain. This CDR3 comprises 16 residues. The V end was cut by 7 bases, the J end by 5 bases, with 24 bases between. Germline V gene sequence: CDR1 SNHLY, CDR2 FYNNEI. CDR3 nucleotide sequence: TGTGCCAGCACCACCAAGTACGGAAGCACTCGGGACGAGCAGTACTTC. This translates into CASTTKYGSTRDEQYF.

At least ten counts were recorded for this clonotype. J is TRBJ2-7 and V is TRBV20-1; no clear D gene. CDR1 DFQATT and CDR2 SNEGSKA come from the germline V gene (reference sequence). CDR3 size: 11 residues. Trimming shortened V by 1 base and J by 5 bases, and 6 bases separated the two germline ends. The CDR3 spells CSARVGHEQYF. CDR3 nucleotide sequence: TGCAGTGCTAGAGTAGGGCACGAGCAGTACTTC.

This clonotype was seen ten or more times. The chain is built from TRBV7-2 and TRBJ1-1; D is possibly TRBD1 (5 bases). V gave up 6 bases and J gave up 1 base, with 12 bases separating them. The CDR3 is 14 amino acids. Germline V gives CDR1 SGHTA, CDR2 FQGNSA. CDR3 sequence reads: CASSPGRANTEAFF. CDR3 DNA sequence: TGTGCCAGCAGTCCAGGGAGGGCGAACACTGAAGCTTTCTTT.

This clonotype was seen repeatedly, ten times or more. The chain couples TRBV4-1 to TRBJ1-5, with 8 bases that match TRBD1. J gave up 6 bases and V 4 bases, and 5 bases lay outside the gene matches. This CDR3 comprises 14 residues. CDR1 and CDR2 (germline): MGHRA, YSYEKL. Here the CDR3 DNA reads TGCGCCAGCAGCCCGACAGGGGTCGTTCAGCCCCAGCATTTT. As protein: CASSPTGVVQPQHF.

This chain uses TRBV6-2 or TRBV6-3 with TRBJ1-1; no definite D call. V was trimmed by 3 bases and J by 1 base, leaving 9 bases between them. There are 14 residues in the CDR3. Per the germline V gene, CDR1 is MNHEY and CDR2 is SVGEGT. The CDR3 coding sequence is TGTGCCAGCAGTTATCGACTTACGAACACTGAAGCTTTCTTT. Its protein is CASSYRLTNTEAFF.

V usage is TRBV29-1 and J usage is TRBJ2-5; TRBD2 is a possible D gene (5 bases). The CDR3 runs to 12 residues. The V gene's germline CDR1 is SQVTM and CDR2 ANQGSEA. V lost 4 bases and J 2 bases, leaving 8 bases between the germline ends. This CDR3 reads CSVGSGQETQYF. CDR3 DNA: TGCAGCGTTGGGTCGGGGCAAGAGACCCAGTACTTC.

The V and J genes are TRBV7-6 and TRBJ2-7; TRBD2 matches at 12 bases. This CDR3 has 16 residues. V was clipped by 5 bases and J by 3 bases; unmatched bases: 8. Germline CDR1 is SGHVS and CDR2 is FNYEAQ. CDR3 amino acids: CASSVGTSGFDYEQYF. CDR3 nucleotide sequence: TGTGCCAGCAGCGTAGGGACTAGCGGGTTTGACTACGAGCAGTACTTC.